Included here is one TCR beta chain sequence, with context. The sample originates from a study of blood T cell repertoires in COVID-19. Study details: PBMCs, B-cell-depleted T cells, or T cells were the source of the cDNA or gDNA that made up the material.

Original analysis: Estimation of nucleated cell counts was performed using reference gene primer amplification. Libraries were prepared by immunoSEQ multiplex PCR; TCRdb keeps only in-frame clonotypes and omits some of them. V, J and clone size are those of that table, while D and trimming were read from the DNA. The sample has approximately 36,000 clones, approximately 80% seen once. This CDR3 spans 13 amino acids. The germline CDR1 and CDR2 sequences are SNHLY and FYNNEI. V lost 6 bases and J lost 2, with 8 bases in between. The rearrangement joins TRBV2 to TRBJ1-5; D might be TRBD1 (5 bases). The sample was peripheral blood. The source is a man aged 55 to 70 with COVID-19, enrolled during active disease. Here the CDR3 DNA reads TGTGCCAGCAGAGAACAGGGCAATCAGCCCCAGCATTTT. Its translation: CASREQGNQPQHF.